This TCR beta chain was profiled in a study of Graves' ophthalmopathy and Graves' hyperthyroidism (dated 2018 in TCRdb). For context, the study as a whole: Peripheral blood was collected before any treatment was given, at the time of initial diagnosis. Once sampling was done, hyperthyroidism patients were given methimazole at a starting dose of 30 mg daily, while ophthalmopathy patients were given high-dose intravenous methylprednisolone. In about six hyperthyroidism patients, the T-cell repertoires found in thyroid tissue were compared with those found in blood. For independent validation, a separate cohort was made up of some 18 hyperthyroidism patients plus 17 patients who later progressed from hyperthyroidism to ophthalmopathy. A discovery set of 95 to 100 patients (under 45 ophthalmopathy, 57 stable hyperthyroidism) was enrolled to explore V-J signatures distinguishing ophthalmopathy from hyperthyroidism. In total, 135 blood samples were TCR-sequenced: around 42 ophthalmopathy, roughly 77 hyperthyroidism and roughly 17 hyperthyroidism-to-ophthalmopathy patients. To tell Graves' ophthalmopathy apart from Graves' hyperthyroidism, and to predict which patients would progress to ophthalmopathy, the study relied on TCR beta repertoire signatures. Overall results and qualifications from the work: Most expanded thyroid clonotypes with a frequency above 0.001 also appeared in blood, which suggests that blood repertoires may reflect the immune response in the thyroid. Sample size was not statistically predetermined, and group allocation was not concealed from the investigators. In validation, the model predicted ophthalmopathy progression with 70.59% sensitivity and 72% to 80% specificity; roughly eleven predicted patients were CT-confirmed with GO in a median of around 6 months. In cross-validation, the 13-signature model distinguished ophthalmopathy from stable hyperthyroidism with 85% to 90% sensitivity and roughly 81% specificity, and in the test set the corresponding values were roughly 78% and 74%.

TCR beta CDR3 regions were amplified from RNA transcripts for repertoire sequencing. A first-round RT-PCR used HTBI primers with the Qiagen OneStep RT-PCR kit, followed by a second-round multiplex PCR, size selection and purification. The libraries underwent paired-end sequencing with 100 bp reads on an Illumina HiSeq2000. On the authors' methods: SOAPnuke was used for read processing, and reads with adapters, uncalled bases, a mean Phred below 15, or no exact constant-primer or identifier match were discarded. COPE v1.2.5 was used to merge high-quality paired reads. Clonotypes were defined as unique nucleotide sequences and were aligned to IMGT TRB V, D and J references using MiTCR v1.1. Only V-J combinations with frequency above 0.0001 were analysed, covering around 99% of repertoires. A TCR clonal expansion and chaos score per V-J combination was defined as the ratio of F50 clonal expansion to chaos observed in the TCRdist matrix. Welch's t-statistics and random forest were used to reduce features to some 13 V-J combinations, which were fed into a naive Bayes classifier. The similarity between thyroid and blood repertoires was quantified using the Morisita-Horn index. TCRdb applied fastp at Q25 and MiXCR to the public reads, then kept only in-frame beta chains. Here each entry gathers all rows of one CDR3 protein and keeps the most common genes and DNA. What appears here as the V and J calls and clone size reflects TCRdb's work, not the paper's. In all, the sample holds 23,000 or so distinct CDR3 sequences, and 45% to 60% of those were seen once. The ten biggest clones cover roughly 6.5% of the sample.

This clonotype occurred many times. Its antigen is not yet known. No qualities accompany the bases; no much larger clone lies one base away. Hyperthyroidism was defined as stable when no progression to ophthalmopathy occurred within 18 months of follow-up. Patients with hyperthyroidism were aged 18 to 65 years, had been newly diagnosed, and had a disease duration of less than 2 months. Patients with other autoimmune diseases, uncontrolled infections, pregnancy or lactation were excluded from the study. Diagnosis relied on clinical symptoms, serum thyroxine, TRAb, thyroid ultrasound and orbital computed tomography. PBMCs were isolated from more than 8 ml of fresh peripheral blood by Ficoll-Paque density gradient centrifugation. Trizol reagent was used to extract the total RNA, and its quality was then checked on an Agilent 2100 Bioanalyzer. Reading the germline V gene gives CDR1 SGDLS and CDR2 YYNGEE. V trim: 3 bases; J trim: 1 base; unmatched bases: 4. Including the terminal cysteine and phenylalanine, the CDR3 comprises 18 residues. Here the CDR3 DNA is all that survives: 54 bases in frame from base 1.

This clonotype originated in an adult woman with stable Graves' hyperthyroidism. The V and J segments used are TRBV9 and TRBJ2-1, with 16 middle bases fitting TRBD2. The material sequenced was peripheral blood. Here the CDR3 is given as CASSAGTSGRVSYNEQFF. In nucleotides, the sequence is TGTGCCAGCAGCGCCGGGACTAGCGGGAGGGTTTCCTACAATGAGCAGTTCTTC. Where the CDR3 stops, the reference TRBV9 and TRBJ2-1 genes take over; the full variable domain is DSGVTQTPKHLITATGQRVTLRCSPRSGDLSVYWYQQSLDQGLQFLIQYYNGEERAKGNILERFSAQQFPDLHSELNLSSLELGDSALYFCASSAGTSGRVSYNEQFFGPGTRLTVL.